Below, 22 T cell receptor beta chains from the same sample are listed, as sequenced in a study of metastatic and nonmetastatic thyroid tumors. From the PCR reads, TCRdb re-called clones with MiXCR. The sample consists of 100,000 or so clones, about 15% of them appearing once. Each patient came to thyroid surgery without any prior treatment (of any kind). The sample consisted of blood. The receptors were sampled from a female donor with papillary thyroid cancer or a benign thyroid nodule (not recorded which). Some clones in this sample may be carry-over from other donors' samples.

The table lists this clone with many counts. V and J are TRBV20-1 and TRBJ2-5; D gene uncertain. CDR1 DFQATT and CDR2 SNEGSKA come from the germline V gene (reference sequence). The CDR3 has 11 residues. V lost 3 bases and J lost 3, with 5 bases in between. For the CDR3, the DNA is TGCAGTGCTAGGAGTAAAGAGACCCAGTACTTC. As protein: CSARSKETQYF.

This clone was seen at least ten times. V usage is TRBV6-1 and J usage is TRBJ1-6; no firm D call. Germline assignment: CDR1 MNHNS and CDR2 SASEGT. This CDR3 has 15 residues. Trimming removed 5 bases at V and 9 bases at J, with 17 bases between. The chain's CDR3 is CASSLYRAESSPLHF. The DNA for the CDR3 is TGTGCCAGCAGTCTTTACAGAGCGGAGAGTTCACCCCTCCACTTT.

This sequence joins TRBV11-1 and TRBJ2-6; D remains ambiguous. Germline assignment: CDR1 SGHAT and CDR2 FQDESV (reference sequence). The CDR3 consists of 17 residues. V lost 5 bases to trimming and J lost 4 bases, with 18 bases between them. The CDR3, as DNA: TGTGCCAGCAGCCCCACGCCCGCCATCAACGGGGCCAACGTCCTGACTTTC. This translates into CASSPTPAINGANVLTF.

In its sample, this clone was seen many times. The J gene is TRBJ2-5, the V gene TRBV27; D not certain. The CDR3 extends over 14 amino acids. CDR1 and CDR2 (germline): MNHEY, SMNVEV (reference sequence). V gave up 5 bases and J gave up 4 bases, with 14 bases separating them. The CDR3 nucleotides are TGTGCCAGCAGTCCCGAAGGGTGGGGAGAGACCCAGTACTTC. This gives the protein CASSPEGWGETQYF.

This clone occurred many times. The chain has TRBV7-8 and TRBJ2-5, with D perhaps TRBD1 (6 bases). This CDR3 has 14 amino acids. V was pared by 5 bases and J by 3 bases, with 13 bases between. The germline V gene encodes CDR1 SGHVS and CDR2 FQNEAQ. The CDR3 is CASSPNDRKETQYF. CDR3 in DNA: TGTGCCAGCAGCCCGAACGACAGGAAAGAGACCCAGTACTTC.

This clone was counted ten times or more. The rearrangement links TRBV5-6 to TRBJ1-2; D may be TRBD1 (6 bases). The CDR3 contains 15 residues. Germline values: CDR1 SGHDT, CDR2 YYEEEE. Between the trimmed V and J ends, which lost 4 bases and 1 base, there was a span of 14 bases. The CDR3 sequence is CASSAGTLFNYGYTF. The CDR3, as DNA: TGTGCCAGCAGCGCCGGGACACTCTTTAACTATGGCTACACCTTC.

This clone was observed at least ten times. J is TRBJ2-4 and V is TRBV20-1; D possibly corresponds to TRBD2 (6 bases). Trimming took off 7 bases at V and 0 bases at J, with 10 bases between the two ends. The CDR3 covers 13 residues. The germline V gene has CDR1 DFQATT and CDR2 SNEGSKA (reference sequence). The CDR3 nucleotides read TGCAGTGTCCTGGGACTAGCCAAAAACATTCAGTACTTC. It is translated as CSVLGLAKNIQYF.

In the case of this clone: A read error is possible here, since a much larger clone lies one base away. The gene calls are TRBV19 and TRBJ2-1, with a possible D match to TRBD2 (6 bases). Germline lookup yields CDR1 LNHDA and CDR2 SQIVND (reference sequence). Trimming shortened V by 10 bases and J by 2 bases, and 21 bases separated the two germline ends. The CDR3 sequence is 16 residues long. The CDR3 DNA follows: TGTGCCATTTCCCACCACCCCGCGGGGACCTACAATGAGCAGTTCTTC. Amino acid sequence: CAISHHPAGTYNEQFF.

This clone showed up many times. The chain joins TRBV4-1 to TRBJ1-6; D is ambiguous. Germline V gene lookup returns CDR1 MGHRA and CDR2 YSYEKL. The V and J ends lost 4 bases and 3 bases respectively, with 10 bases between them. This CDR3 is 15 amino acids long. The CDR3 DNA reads TGCGCCAGCAGCCCGACCGGGAGCTATAATTCACCCCTCCACTTT. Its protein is CASSPTGSYNSPLHF.

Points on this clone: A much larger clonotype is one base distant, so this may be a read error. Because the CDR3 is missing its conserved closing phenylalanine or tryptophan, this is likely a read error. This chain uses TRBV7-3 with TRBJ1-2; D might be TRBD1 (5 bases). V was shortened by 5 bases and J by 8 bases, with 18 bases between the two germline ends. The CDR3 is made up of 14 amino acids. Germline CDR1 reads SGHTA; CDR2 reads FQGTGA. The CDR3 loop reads CASSLGASPGGYTL. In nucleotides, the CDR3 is TGTGCCAGCAGCCTAGGGGCGTCCCCGGGGGGCTACACCCTC.

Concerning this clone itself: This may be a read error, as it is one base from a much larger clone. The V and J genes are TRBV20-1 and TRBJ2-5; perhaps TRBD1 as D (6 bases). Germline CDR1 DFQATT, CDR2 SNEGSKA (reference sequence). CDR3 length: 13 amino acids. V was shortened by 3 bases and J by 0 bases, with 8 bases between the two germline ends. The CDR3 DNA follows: TGCAGTGCTAGGCGGACAGACCAAGAGACCCAGTACTTC. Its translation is CSARRTDQETQYF.

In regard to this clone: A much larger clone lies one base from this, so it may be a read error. CDR3 sequence: CATSDDRGWAQPQHF. The CDR3 DNA follows: TGTGCCACCAGTGATGACCGGGGGTGGGCTCAGCCCCAGCATTTT. The chain carries TRBV24-1 and TRBJ1-5; tentatively, D is TRBD1 (5 bases). Germline CDR1 is KGHDR and CDR2 is SFDVKD. This CDR3 is 15 amino acids long. Trimming removed 3 bases at V and 6 bases at J, with 14 bases between.

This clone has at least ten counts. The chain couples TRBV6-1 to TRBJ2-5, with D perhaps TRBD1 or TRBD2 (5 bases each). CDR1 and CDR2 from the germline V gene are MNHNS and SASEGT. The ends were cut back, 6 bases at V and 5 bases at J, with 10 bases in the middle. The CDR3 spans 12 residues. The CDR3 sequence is CASRRGYETQYF. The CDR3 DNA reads TGTGCCAGCAGGAGGGGTTACGAGACCCAGTACTTC.

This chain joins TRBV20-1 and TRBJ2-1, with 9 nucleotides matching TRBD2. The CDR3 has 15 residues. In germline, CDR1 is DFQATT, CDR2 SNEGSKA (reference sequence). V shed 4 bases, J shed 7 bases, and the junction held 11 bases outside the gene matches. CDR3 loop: CSAIFGTSRINEQFF. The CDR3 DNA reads TGCAGTGCTATCTTCGGGACTAGCAGGATTAATGAGCAGTTCTTC.

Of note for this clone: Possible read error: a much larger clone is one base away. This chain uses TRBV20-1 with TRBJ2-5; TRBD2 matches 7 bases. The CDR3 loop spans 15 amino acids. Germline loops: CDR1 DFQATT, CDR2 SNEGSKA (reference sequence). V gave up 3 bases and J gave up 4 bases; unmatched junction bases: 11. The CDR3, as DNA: TGCAGTGCTAGTCAGCGGGGCCCGCAAGGAGAGACCCAGTACTTC. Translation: CSASQRGPQGETQYF.

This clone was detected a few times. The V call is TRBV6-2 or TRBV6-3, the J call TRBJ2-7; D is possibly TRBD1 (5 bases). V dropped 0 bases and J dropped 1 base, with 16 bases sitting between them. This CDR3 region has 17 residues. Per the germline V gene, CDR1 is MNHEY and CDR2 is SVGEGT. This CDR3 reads CASSYSPIVTESYEQYF. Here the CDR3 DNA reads TGTGCCAGCAGTTACTCGCCGATCGTGACAGAATCCTACGAGCAGTACTTC.

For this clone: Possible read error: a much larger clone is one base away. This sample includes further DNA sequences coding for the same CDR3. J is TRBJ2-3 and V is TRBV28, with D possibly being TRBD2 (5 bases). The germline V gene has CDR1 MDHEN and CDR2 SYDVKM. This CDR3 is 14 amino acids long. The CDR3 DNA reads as TGTGCTAGCAGTCCCCCCGGCGCGGGAGATACGCAGTATTTT. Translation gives CASSPPGAGDTQYF. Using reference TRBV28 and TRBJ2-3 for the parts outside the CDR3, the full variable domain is DVKVTQSSRYLVKRTGEKVFLECVQDMDHENMFWYRQDPGLGLRLIYFSYDVKMKEKGDIPEGYSVSREKKERFSLILESASTNQTSMYLCASSPPGAGDTQYFGPGTRLTVL.

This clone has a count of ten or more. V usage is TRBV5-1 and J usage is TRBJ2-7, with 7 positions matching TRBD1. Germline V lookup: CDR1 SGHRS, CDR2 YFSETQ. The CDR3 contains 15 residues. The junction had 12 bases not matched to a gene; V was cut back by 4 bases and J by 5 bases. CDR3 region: CASSLLIQGHHEQYF. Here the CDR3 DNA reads TGCGCCAGCAGCCTTCTGATACAGGGGCACCACGAGCAGTACTTC.

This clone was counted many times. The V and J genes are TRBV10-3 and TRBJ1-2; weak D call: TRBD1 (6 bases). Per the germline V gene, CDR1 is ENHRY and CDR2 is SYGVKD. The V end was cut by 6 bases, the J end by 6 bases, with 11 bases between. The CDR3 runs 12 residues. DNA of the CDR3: TGTGCCATCAGCCTCAGGGGAGATGGCTACACCTTC. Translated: CAISLRGDGYTF.

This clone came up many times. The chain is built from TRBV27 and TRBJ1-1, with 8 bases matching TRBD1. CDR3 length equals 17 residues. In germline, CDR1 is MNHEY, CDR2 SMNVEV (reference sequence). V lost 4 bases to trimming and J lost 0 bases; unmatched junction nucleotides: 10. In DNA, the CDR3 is TGTGCCAGCAGTTATCTCTGGACAGGGAGTATGAACACTGAAGCTTTCTTT. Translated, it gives CASSYLWTGSMNTEAFF.

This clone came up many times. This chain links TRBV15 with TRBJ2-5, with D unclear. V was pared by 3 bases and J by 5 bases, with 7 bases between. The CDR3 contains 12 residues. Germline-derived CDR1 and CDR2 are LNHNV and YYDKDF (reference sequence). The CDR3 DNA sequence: TGTGCCACCAGCAGGACAAGGGAGACCCAGTACTTC. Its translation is CATSRTRETQYF. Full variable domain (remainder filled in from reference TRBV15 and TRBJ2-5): DAMVIQNPRYQVTQFGKPVTLSCSQTLNHNVMYWYQQKSSQAPKLLFHYYDKDFNNEADTPDNFQSRRPNTSFCFLDIRSPGLGDTAMYLCATSRTRETQYFGPGTRLLVL.

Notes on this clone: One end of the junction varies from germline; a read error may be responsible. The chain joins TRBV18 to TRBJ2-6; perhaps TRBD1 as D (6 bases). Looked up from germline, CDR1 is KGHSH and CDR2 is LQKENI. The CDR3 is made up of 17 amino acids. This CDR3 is CAGSPSQGLAGANFLTF. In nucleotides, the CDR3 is TGTGCCGGCTCACCTAGCCAGGGGCTTGCTGGGGCCAACTTCCTGACTTTC.